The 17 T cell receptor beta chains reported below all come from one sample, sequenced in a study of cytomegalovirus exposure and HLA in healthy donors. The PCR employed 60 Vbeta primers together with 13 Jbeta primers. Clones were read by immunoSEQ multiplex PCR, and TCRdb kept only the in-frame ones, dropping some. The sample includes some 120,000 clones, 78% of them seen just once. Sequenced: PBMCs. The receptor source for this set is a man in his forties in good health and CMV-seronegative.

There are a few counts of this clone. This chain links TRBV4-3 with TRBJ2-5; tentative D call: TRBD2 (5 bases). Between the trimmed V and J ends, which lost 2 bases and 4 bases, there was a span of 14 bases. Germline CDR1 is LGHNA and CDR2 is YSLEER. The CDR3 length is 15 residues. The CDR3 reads CASSQSSGEGETQYF. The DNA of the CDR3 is TGCGCCAGCAGCCAATCATCCGGTGAGGGAGAGACCCAGTACTTC.

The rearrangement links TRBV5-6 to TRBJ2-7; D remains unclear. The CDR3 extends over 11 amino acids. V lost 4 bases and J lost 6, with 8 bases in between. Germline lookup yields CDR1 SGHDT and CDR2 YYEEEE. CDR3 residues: CASSALGEQYF. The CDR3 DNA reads TGTGCCAGCAGCGCTCTCGGCGAGCAGTACTTC.

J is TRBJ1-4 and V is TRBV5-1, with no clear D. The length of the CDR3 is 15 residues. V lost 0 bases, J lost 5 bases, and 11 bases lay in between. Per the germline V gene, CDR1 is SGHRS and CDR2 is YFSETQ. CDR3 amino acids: CASSLGSTNNEKLFF. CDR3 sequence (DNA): TGCGCCAGCAGCTTGGGTTCCACAAACAATGAAAAACTGTTTTTT.

Written as DNA, the CDR3 is TGCAGTGCTCGGGGAAACACCATATATTTT. It is translated as CSARGNTIYF. The chain couples TRBV20-1 to TRBJ1-3, with no clear D. CDR1 is DFQATT, CDR2 SNEGSKA, per germline (reference sequence). V shed 5 bases and J shed 4 bases, with 3 bases lying between them. This CDR3 comprises 10 residues.

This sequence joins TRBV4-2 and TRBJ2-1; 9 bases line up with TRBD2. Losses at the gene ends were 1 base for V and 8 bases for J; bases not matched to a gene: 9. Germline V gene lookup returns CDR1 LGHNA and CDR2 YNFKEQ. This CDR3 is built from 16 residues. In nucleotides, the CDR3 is TGTGCCAGCAGCCAAGGAGGTCTAGCGGGGAGATATGAGCAGTTCTTC. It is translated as CASSQGGLAGRYEQFF.

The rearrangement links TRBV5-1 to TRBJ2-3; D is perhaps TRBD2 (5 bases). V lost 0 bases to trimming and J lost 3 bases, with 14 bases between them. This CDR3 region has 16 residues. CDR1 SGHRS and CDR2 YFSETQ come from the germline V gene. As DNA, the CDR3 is TGCGCCAGCAGCTTGGATTTGTCGACGGGGACAGATACGCAGTATTTT. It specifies CASSLDLSTGTDTQYF.

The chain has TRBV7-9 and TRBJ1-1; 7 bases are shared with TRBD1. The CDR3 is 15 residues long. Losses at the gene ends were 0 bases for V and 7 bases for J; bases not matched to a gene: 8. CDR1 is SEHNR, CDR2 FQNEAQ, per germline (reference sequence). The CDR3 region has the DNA TGTGCCAGCAGCTTAGCGGGGACAGAGGGGAATGAAGCTTTCTTT. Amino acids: CASSLAGTEGNEAFF.

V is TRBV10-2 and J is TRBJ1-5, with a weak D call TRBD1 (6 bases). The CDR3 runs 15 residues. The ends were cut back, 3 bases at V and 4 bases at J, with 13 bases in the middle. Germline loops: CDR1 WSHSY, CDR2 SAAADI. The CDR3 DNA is TGCGCCAGCAGTGATTGGGAAGGGGGAAATCAGCCCCAGCATTTT. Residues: CASSDWEGGNQPQHF.

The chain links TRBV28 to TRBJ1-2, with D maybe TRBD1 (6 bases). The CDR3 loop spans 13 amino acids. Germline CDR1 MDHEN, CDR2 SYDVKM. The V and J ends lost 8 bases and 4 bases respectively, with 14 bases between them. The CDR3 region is CASLRTDPYGYTF. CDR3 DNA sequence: TGTGCCAGCCTTCGGACAGATCCCTATGGCTACACCTTC.

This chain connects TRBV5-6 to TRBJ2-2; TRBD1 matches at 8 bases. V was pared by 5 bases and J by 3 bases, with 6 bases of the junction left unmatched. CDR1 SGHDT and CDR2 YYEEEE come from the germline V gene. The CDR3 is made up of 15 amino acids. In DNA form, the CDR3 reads TGTGCCAGCAGGCACCGGACAGGGTACACCGGGGAGCTGTTTTTT. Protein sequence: CASRHRTGYTGELFF. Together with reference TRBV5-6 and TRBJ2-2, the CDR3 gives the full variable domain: DAGVTQSPTHLIKTRGQQVTLRCSPKSGHDTVSWYQQALGQGPQFIFQYYEEEERQRGNFPDRFSGHQFPNYSSELNVNALLLGDSALYLCASRHRTGYTGELFFGEGSRLTVL.

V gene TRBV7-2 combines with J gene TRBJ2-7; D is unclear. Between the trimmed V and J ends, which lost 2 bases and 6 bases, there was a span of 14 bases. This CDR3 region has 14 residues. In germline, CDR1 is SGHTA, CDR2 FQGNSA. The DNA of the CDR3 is TGTGCCAGCAGCTTATCAGGCTTAGTTAGCGAGCAGTACTTC. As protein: CASSLSGLVSEQYF.

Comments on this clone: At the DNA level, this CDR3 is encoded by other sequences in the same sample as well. CDR3 region: CASSLRGRETQYF. CDR3 in DNA: TGTGCCAGCAGCTTGCGGGGTCGGGAGACCCAGTACTTC. The chain combines TRBV7-2 with TRBJ2-5, with D perhaps TRBD2 (6 bases). This CDR3 has 13 residues. V was pared by 3 bases and J by 5 bases, with 10 bases between. Germline V gene sequence: CDR1 SGHTA, CDR2 FQGNSA.

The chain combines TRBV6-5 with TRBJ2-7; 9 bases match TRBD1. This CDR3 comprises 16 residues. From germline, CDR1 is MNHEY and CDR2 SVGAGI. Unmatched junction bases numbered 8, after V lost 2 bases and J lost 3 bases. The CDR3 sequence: CASSYRPTGQGYEQYF. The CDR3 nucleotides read TGTGCCAGCAGTTACCGTCCAACGGGACAGGGCTACGAGCAGTACTTC.

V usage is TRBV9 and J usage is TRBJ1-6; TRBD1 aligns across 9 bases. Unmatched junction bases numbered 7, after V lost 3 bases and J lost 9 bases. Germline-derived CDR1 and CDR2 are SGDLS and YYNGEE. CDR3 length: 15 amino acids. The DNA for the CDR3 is TGTGCCAGCAGCGCAGTTGACAGGGGGGGTTCACCCCTCCACTTT. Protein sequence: CASSAVDRGGSPLHF.

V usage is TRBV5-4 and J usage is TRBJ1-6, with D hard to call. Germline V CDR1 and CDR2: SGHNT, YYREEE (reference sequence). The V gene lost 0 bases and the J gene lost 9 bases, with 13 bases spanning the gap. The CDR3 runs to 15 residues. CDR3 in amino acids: CASSLVAIRGSPLHF. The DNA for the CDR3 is TGTGCCAGCAGCTTGGTGGCAATTCGGGGTTCACCCCTCCACTTT. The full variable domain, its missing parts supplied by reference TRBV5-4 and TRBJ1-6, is ETGVTQSPTHLIKTRGQQVTLRCSSQSGHNTVSWYQQALGQGPQFIFQYYREEENGRGNFPPRFSGLQFPNYSSELNVNALELDDSALYLCASSLVAIRGSPLHFGNGTRLTVT.

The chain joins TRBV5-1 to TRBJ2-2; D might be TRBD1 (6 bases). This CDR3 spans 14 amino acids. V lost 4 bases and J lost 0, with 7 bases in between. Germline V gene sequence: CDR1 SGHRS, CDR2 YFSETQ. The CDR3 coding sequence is TGCGCCAGCAGCGGGACAACGAACACCGGGGAGCTGTTTTTT. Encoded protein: CASSGTTNTGELFF.

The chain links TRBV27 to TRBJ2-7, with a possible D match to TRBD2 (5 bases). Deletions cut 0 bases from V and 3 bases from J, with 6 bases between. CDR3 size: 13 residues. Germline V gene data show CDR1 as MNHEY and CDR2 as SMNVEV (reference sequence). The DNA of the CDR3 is TGTGCCAGCAGTTTATCCGCGGGCTACGAGCAGTACTTC. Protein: CASSLSAGYEQYF.